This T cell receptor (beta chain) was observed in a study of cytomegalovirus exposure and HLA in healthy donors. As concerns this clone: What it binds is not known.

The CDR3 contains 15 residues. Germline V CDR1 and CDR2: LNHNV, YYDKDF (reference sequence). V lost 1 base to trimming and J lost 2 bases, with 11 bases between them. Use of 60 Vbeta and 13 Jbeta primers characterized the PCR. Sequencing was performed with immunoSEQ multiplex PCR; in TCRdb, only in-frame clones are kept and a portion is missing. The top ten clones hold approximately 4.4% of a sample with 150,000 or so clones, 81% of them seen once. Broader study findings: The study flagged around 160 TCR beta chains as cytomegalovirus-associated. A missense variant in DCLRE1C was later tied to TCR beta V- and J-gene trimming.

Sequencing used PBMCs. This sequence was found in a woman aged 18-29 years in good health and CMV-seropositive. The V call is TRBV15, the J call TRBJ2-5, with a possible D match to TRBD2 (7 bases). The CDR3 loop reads CATSRGRGRQETQYF. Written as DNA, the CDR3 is TGTGCCACCAGCAGAGGGCGGGGGCGGCAAGAGACCCAGTACTTC. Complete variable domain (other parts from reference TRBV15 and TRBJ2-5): DAMVIQNPRYQVTQFGKPVTLSCSQTLNHNVMYWYQQKSSQAPKLLFHYYDKDFNNEADTPDNFQSRRPNTSFCFLDIRSPGLGDTAMYLCATSRGRGRQETQYFGPGTRLLVL.